This T cell receptor beta chain was sequenced in a study of CD8+ T cells in alopecia areata (dated by TCRdb to 2016 to 2018). Looking at the study overall: The treated patients, all with moderate-to-severe alopecia areata, were enrolled in an open-label pilot trial of oral tofacitinib given at 5 to 10 mg twice daily. To study T cell clonal expansion in alopecia areata, the researchers applied high-throughput TCRbeta sequencing to both the C3H/HeJ mouse model and human patients. Biopsies were taken from tofacitinib-treated patients at baseline and again at 4 and 24 weeks into treatment, and several of those patients also had a later scalp biopsy. Human TCRbeta sequencing covered scalp tissue and sorted CD4+ and CD8+ peripheral blood T cells from patchy and totalis/universalis alopecia areata patients and healthy controls. immunoSEQ multiplex PCR using 35 Vbeta forward primers and 13 Jbeta reverse primers was used to amplify TCRbeta CDR3 regions. Scalp clonality was compared across normal scalp (n=4), patchy alopecia areata scalp (n=8), and alopecia totalis/universalis scalp (n=8). Patients received tofacitinib for 6 to 18 months and were then followed off drug for 6 months to check for delayed response and recurrence. RNA came from the PAXgene miRNA kit for fixed scalp, the miRNeasy kit for PBMCs, and the RNeasy kit for mouse skin. Study-wide conclusions, independent of this receptor: Compared with mice, TCR sequences shared between patients were less clear, possibly partly because of HLA diversity across the patient population. Unlike mouse skin, where gammadelta T cells dominate, normal human skin contains resident alphabeta T cells that get sequenced too, which complicates analysis of the scalp TCR repertoire. Higher clonality and more expanded CD8+ clones were observed in lesional scalp than in normal scalp, particularly in alopecia totalis/universalis, a finding suggestive of antigenic drive.

Of note for this clone: The antigen it recognizes is unknown. The input lacks base qualities; no much larger clone sits a single base away.

A distance of 21 bases separates the germline ends of V and J, which lose 6 bases and 7 bases respectively. From the germline V gene, CDR1 is MNHEY and CDR2 is SVGAGI. The CDR3 holds 15 amino acids from the cysteine to the phenylalanine. Just the 45-base CDR3 DNA is kept, in frame starting at base 1. The method behind the library was the immunoSEQ multiplex PCR assay. RNA was extracted from all samples and reverse transcribed into cDNA as template for TCR sequencing. First-strand cDNA was synthesized with SuperScript III using a 2:1 mix of oligo-dT and random hexamers. A synthetic immune receptor repertoire was used to measure amplification bias, and any remaining bias was corrected computationally. Turning to the authors' computational methods: Raw reads were preprocessed to remove errors, and CDR3 was defined by IMGT conventions from the conserved cysteine to phenylalanine. Clonality was computed as 1 minus the Shannon entropy, with the entropy normalized by log2 of the number of productive unique TCRs. Whether scalp clones were CD4 or CD8 was inferred by matching scalp TCRbeta sequences against CD4 and CD8 repertoires sorted from blood. The table was pulled from immuneACCESS by TCRdb, which kept in-frame rearrangements only. Such tables lose some clones; where checked, under half of the loss comes from unresolved V genes, and the rest has no known cause. D and trimming come from the DNA, and the V and J calls and clone size come from that table. This sample is represented by more than 150,000 clones; over 50% of them were singletons. The ten largest clones take up 14% to 15% of the sample.

The time point label, as the study defines it: baseline before oral tofacitinib. Lesional scalp punch biopsies and peripheral blood were obtained from alopecia areata patients. PBMCs were isolated by density centrifugation and stained for CD3, CD4 and CD8, and CD4+ and CD8+ T cells were sorted on a FACSAria. The starting material was CD4+ T cells sorted from blood, obtained at week 0. In this chain, TRBV6-5 is recombined with TRBJ2-5; the D region may be TRBD1 or TRBD2, each matching 5 bases equally. This clonotype originated in a human donor with alopecia areata. In nucleotides, the sequence is TGTGCCAGCAGCCGGGCTGGGACCCCGGCAGGGACCCAGTACTTC. The encoded protein is CASSRAGTPAGTQYF.